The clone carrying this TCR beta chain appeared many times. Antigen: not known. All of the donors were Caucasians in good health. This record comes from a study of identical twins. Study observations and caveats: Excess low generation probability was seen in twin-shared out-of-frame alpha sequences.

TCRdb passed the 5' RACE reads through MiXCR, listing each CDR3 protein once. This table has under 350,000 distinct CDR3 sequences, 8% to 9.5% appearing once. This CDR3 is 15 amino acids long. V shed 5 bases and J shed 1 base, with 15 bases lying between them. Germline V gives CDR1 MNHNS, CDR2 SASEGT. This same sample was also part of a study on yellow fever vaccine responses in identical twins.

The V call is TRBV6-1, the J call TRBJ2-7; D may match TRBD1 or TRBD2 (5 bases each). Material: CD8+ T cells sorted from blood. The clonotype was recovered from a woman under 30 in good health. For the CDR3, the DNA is TGTGCCAGCAGTCCTACCTGGGACGGGTCCTACGAGCAGTACTTC. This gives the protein CASSPTWDGSYEQYF.